The clone carrying this T cell receptor (beta chain) has a handful of counts. Time point here: newly diagnosed GD, antithyroid drugs for less than 3 months. PBMC RNA was the source of the TCR library. TCR beta libraries were built with iRepertoire HTBI primers and Arm-PCR of CDR3 regions. TCRdb reprocessed the multiplex PCR reads via MiXCR and lists one record per CDR3 protein. Of hundreds of thousands of distinct CDR3 sequences listed, around 12% were seen once; the top ten hold 8.9%. The source of the sample is a study of regulatory T cells in long-lasting Graves disease. Study-level background: Graves' cases, newly diagnosed, had used antithyroid drugs under 3 months.

Germline loops: CDR1 MGHDK, CDR2 SYGVNS. V lost 5 bases to trimming and J lost 2 bases, with 9 bases between them. The CDR3 runs 13 residues. The same specimen was also included in a second study, on T cells in Graves' hyperthyroidism and ophthalmopathy. That paper states: Among clonotypes expanded in thyroid above 0.001, most were also found in blood.

The sequences come from peripheral blood mononuclear cells (PBMCs), collected at new diagnosis, from a patient treated with antithyroid drugs. The V gene is TRBV25-1, the J gene TRBJ2-5, with D perhaps matching TRBD1 or TRBD2 (5 bases each). The clonotype was recovered from a woman aged 25 to 45 with Graves disease. The CDR3 loop reads CASSRGPQETQYF. Written as DNA, the CDR3 is TGTGCCAGCAGTCGGGGACCACAAGAGACCCAGTACTTC. Based on the CDR3 plus reference TRBV25-1 and TRBJ2-5, the full variable domain is EADIYQTPRYLVIGTGKKITLECSQTMGHDKMYWYQQDPGMELHLIHYSYGVNSTEKGDLSSESTVSRIRTEHFPLTLESARPSHTSQYLCASSRGPQETQYFGPGTRLLVL.